The 29 T cell receptor beta chains below were found in one sample sequenced in a study of T cells in Graves' hyperthyroidism and ophthalmopathy. TCR beta CDR3 regions were amplified from RNA. First-round RT-PCR of the TCR CDR3 relied on the HTBI primer set. MiXCR, run by TCRdb on the multiplex PCR reads, gives a single entry per CDR3 protein. The sample has around 540,000 distinct CDR3 sequences; about 15% are singletons. Sequencing was carried out using blood. These receptors came from a woman in her 30s with Graves' ophthalmopathy.

This clonotype was seen repeatedly, ten times or more. This sequence joins TRBV7-2 and TRBJ2-1; TRBD1 might be the D (5 bases). Trimming shortened V by 5 bases and J by 14 bases, and 13 bases separated the two germline ends. CDR1 is SGHTA, CDR2 FQGNSA, per germline. This CDR3 region has 11 residues. The CDR3 bases are TGTGCCAGCAGCAATTCAGGGATAGAGTTCTTC. Its translation: CASSNSGIEFF.

Many counts were recorded for this clonotype. This chain links TRBV28 with TRBJ2-3, with 8 bases lining up with TRBD2. The CDR3 length is 14 residues. The V and J ends lost 6 bases and 0 bases, in that order; junction bases with no gene match: 2. Germline CDR1 reads MDHEN; CDR2 reads SYDVKM. Here the CDR3 DNA reads TGTGCCAGCAGCATAGCGGGAAGCACAGATACGCAGTATTTT. Protein product: CASSIAGSTDTQYF.

This sequence joins TRBV11-2 and TRBJ2-3; 14 bases map to TRBD2. CDR3 length: 14 amino acids. V shed 8 bases and J 5 bases; nucleotides not matched to a gene: 3. Germline CDR1 reads SGHAT; CDR2 reads FQNNGV. CDR3 protein: CASGTSGRIDTQYF. CDR3 nucleotide sequence: TGTGCCAGCGGGACTAGCGGGAGAATAGATACGCAGTATTTT.

CDR3 bases: TGTGCCACCCTATCAGGGTATGAAGCTTTCTTT. Translated, it gives CATLSGYEAFF. The chain employs TRBV18 and TRBJ1-1, with D possibly being TRBD1 (5 bases). The V end lost 10 bases, the J end lost 7 bases, and 13 bases lay between the germline ends. This CDR3 spans 11 amino acids. Germline CDR1 is KGHSH and CDR2 is LQKENI.

The CDR3, as DNA: TGTGCCTGGCAAGGACCGGCAGGTGGGACCCAGTACTTC. Its protein is CAWQGPAGGTQYF. V gene TRBV30 combines with J gene TRBJ2-5; D is undetermined. The V end was cut by 5 bases, the J end by 7 bases, with 17 bases between. Germline V CDR1 and CDR2: GTSNPN, SVGIG (reference sequence). This CDR3 contains 13 residues. The full variable domain, rest sourced from reference TRBV30 and TRBJ2-5, is SQTIHQWPATLVQPVGSPLSLECTVEGTSNPNLYWYRQAAGRGLQLLFYSVGIGQISSEVPQNLSASRPQDRQFILSSKKLLLSDSGFYLCAWQGPAGGTQYFGPGTRLLVL.

In this sample, this clonotype turned up many times. The chain couples TRBV7-2 to TRBJ1-4; a possible D gene is TRBD1 (5 bases). The germline CDR1 and CDR2 sequences are SGHTA and FQGNSA. V was shortened by 1 base and J by 8 bases, with 11 bases between the two germline ends. The CDR3 is 14 residues long. Here the CDR3 DNA reads TGTGCCAGCAGCTTAGGGGGCGAGAGGGAAAAACTGTTTTTT. Translated, it gives CASSLGGEREKLFF. Full variable domain (missing parts from reference TRBV7-2 and TRBJ1-4): GAGVSQSPSNKVTEKGKDVELRCDPISGHTALYWYRQSLGQGLEFLIYFQGNSAPDKSGLPSDRFSAERTGGSVSTLTIQRTQQEDSAVYLCASSLGGEREKLFFGSGTQLSVL.

The V gene is TRBV6-1, the J gene TRBJ2-1; no clear D gene. The CDR3 sequence is 13 residues long. V was clipped by 7 bases and J by 2 bases, with 9 bases between them. Germline lookup yields CDR1 MNHNS and CDR2 SASEGT. The CDR3 protein is CASTSPPYNEQFF. As DNA, the CDR3 is TGTGCCAGCACCTCTCCCCCCTACAATGAGCAGTTCTTC.

This clonotype was detected a few times. The rearrangement joins TRBV28 to TRBJ2-7; perhaps TRBD2 as D (5 bases). V was shortened by 7 bases and J by 3 bases, with 13 bases between the two germline ends. The CDR3 extends over 13 amino acids. Germline V gene data show CDR1 as MDHEN and CDR2 as SYDVKM. CDR3 nucleotide sequence: TGTGCCAGCACAACCGGGGATTACTACGAGCAGTACTTC. The encoded protein is CASTTGDYYEQYF.

This clonotype occurred many times. The CDR3 loop is CSAPTGVLDTQYF. The CDR3 region has the DNA TGCAGTGCTCCGACAGGGGTTTTGGATACGCAGTATTTT. V and J are TRBV20-1 and TRBJ2-3; TRBD1 matches 8 bases. Germline loops: CDR1 DFQATT, CDR2 SNEGSKA (reference sequence). V dropped 5 bases and J dropped 6; count of bases not matched to a gene: 7. This CDR3 contains 13 residues.

The sample holds a few counts of this clonotype. V gene TRBV27 combines with J gene TRBJ1-2; the D gene is possibly TRBD1 (6 bases). The CDR3 runs 18 residues. Trimming cost V 5 bases and J 1 base, with 23 bases left between them. Germline loops: CDR1 MNHEY, CDR2 SMNVEV (reference sequence). The CDR3 nucleotides read TGTGCCAGCAGTCCTACGGGGGGGCCCCTCCGCTTTAACTATGGCTACACCTTC. The encoded protein is CASSPTGGPLRFNYGYTF.

In its sample, this clonotype was seen many times. The V and J genes are TRBV20-1 and TRBJ1-1; unclear D gene. The CDR3 has 13 amino acids. Germline CDR1 reads DFQATT; CDR2 reads SNEGSKA (reference sequence). The V end lost 2 bases, the J end lost 0 bases, and 7 bases lay between the germline ends. This CDR3 reads CSARNLMNTEAFF. In DNA, the CDR3 is TGCAGTGCTAGAAACCTCATGAACACTGAAGCTTTCTTT.

This sequence joins TRBV28 and TRBJ2-3; 14 positions agree with TRBD2. The germline gives CDR1 MDHEN, CDR2 SYDVKM. CDR3 length: 15 residues. The junction had 6 bases not matched to a gene; V was cut back by 9 bases and J by 4 bases. The CDR3 nucleotides are TGTGCCAGTTCGACTAGCGGGAGGGCCCCAGATACGCAGTATTTT. This sequence encodes CASSTSGRAPDTQYF.

This clonotype has a handful of counts. The genes are TRBV4-1 and TRBJ1-5; D not resolved. Germline values: CDR1 MGHRA, CDR2 YSYEKL. This CDR3 has 15 residues. V shed 1 base and J shed 4 bases, with 11 bases lying between them. The CDR3 loop is CASSQVDPANQPQHF. CDR3 sequence (DNA): TGCGCCAGCAGCCAAGTGGACCCGGCAAATCAGCCCCAGCATTTT.

At least ten counts were recorded for this clonotype. The chain recombines TRBV12-3 or TRBV12-4 with TRBJ1-5; D is undetermined. The CDR3 covers 12 residues. The ends were cut back, 5 bases at V and 7 bases at J, with 9 bases in the middle. CDR3 sequence: CASSDFMQPQHF. CDR3 coding DNA: TGTGCCAGCAGTGATTTTATGCAGCCCCAGCATTTT.

This clonotype was recorded at least ten times. This chain uses TRBV28 with TRBJ1-2; 7 nucleotides match TRBD1. The germline CDR1 and CDR2 sequences are MDHEN and SYDVKM. V was clipped by 3 bases and J by 5 bases; unmatched bases: 6. The CDR3 is made up of 14 amino acids. DNA for the CDR3: TGTGCCAGCAGTTTTACGGGACAGTCATATGGCTACACCTTC. This sequence encodes CASSFTGQSYGYTF.

This clonotype was counted ten times or more. This chain joins TRBV5-1 and TRBJ2-1; TRBD1 is a possible D gene (5 bases). In germline, CDR1 is SGHRS, CDR2 YFSETQ. This CDR3 contains 16 residues. Trimming removed 3 bases from V and 0 bases from J, with 13 bases in between. Here the CDR3 reads CASSSNQGPSYNEQFF. The DNA for the CDR3 is TGCGCCAGCAGCTCGAACCAGGGCCCCTCCTACAATGAGCAGTTCTTC.

In its sample, this clonotype was seen a few times. The chain recombines TRBV29-1 with TRBJ2-3; 9 bases match TRBD2. CDR3 length: 15 amino acids. Losses at the gene ends were 3 bases for V and 4 bases for J; bases not matched to a gene: 8. The germline V gene has CDR1 SQVTM and CDR2 ANQGSEA. In DNA form, the CDR3 reads TGCAGCGTTGACCAGCGGGAGGCCGGGGCAGATACGCAGTATTTT. Translation: CSVDQREAGADTQYF.

This clonotype was counted between two and nine times. CDR3 loop: CASSFGRGDTEAFF. The DNA for the CDR3 is TGTGCCAGCAGCTTTGGACGAGGAGACACTGAAGCTTTCTTT. The V and J genes are TRBV11-3 and TRBJ1-1, with D unresolved. In germline, CDR1 is SGHNT, CDR2 YENEEA. CDR3 length equals 14 residues. V lost 3 bases, J lost 3 bases, and 11 bases lay in between.

This chain links TRBV18 with TRBJ2-3; 9 bases fit TRBD1. J lost 4 bases, V lost 5 bases, and 10 bases had no gene match. The CDR3 sequence is 16 residues long. Germline V gives CDR1 KGHSH, CDR2 LQKENI. The CDR3 region has the DNA TGTGCCAGCTCAGTCCGGGACAGGGTAACTTCAGATACGCAGTATTTT. It translates to CASSVRDRVTSDTQYF.

This clonotype was picked up many times. The rearrangement joins TRBV20-1 to TRBJ2-7, with no clear D. CDR1 and CDR2 (germline): DFQATT, SNEGSKA (reference sequence). V dropped 3 bases and J dropped 2 bases, with 8 bases sitting between them. This CDR3 contains 12 residues. CDR3 nucleotides: TGCAGTGCTAGTGCAGAGGCCTACGAGCAGTACTTC. Translation: CSASAEAYEQYF.

The chain couples TRBV29-1 to TRBJ1-1; perhaps TRBD1 as D (5 bases). V was trimmed by 5 bases and J by 0 bases, leaving 16 bases between them. The CDR3 totals 15 residues. Per the germline V gene, CDR1 is SQVTM and CDR2 is ANQGSEA. CDR3 DNA sequence: TGCAGCGTTCCCTCTCGGGGCGAAGTGAACACTGAAGCTTTCTTT. Translated, it gives CSVPSRGEVNTEAFF.

This clonotype was observed many times. The chain recombines TRBV28 with TRBJ2-1, with 9 nucleotides matching TRBD2. Per the germline V gene, CDR1 is MDHEN and CDR2 is SYDVKM. CDR3 length equals 15 residues. Losses at the gene ends were 7 bases for V and 6 bases for J; bases not matched to a gene: 10. CDR3 loop: CASIRAGGESNEQFF. The CDR3 DNA is TGTGCCAGCATTAGAGCGGGAGGAGAGTCCAATGAGCAGTTCTTC.

This clonotype has a count of ten or more. The chain employs TRBV2 and TRBJ2-5, with TRBD1 matching 7 bases. Germline-derived CDR1 and CDR2 are SNHLY and FYNNEI. The CDR3 runs to 15 residues. V lost 4 bases and J lost 5; bases outside the gene matches: 10. The CDR3 nucleotides are TGTGCCAGCAGTGTAGGAACAGGGGTGGGTGAGACCCAGTACTTC. This translates into CASSVGTGVGETQYF.

This clonotype came up many times. V is TRBV6-1 and J is TRBJ2-1; 8 bases match TRBD2. The CDR3 is 16 amino acids. With V trimmed by 5 bases and J by 7 bases, 13 bases remained unmatched. Germline values: CDR1 MNHNS, CDR2 SASEGT. The CDR3: CASSPHRREGVNEQFF. In DNA, the CDR3 is TGTGCCAGCAGTCCCCATCGACGGGAGGGGGTGAATGAGCAGTTCTTC.

This clonotype was detected a few times. J is TRBJ2-4 and V is TRBV12-3 or TRBV12-4; 12 nucleotides align to TRBD2. Trimming took 2 bases from V and 7 from J; bases not matched to a gene: 12. The CDR3 extends over 18 amino acids. Here the CDR3 DNA reads TGTGCCAGCAGTTTAACCCTCCGACTAGCGGGAGCGGGTAACATTCAGTACTTC. Amino acids: CASSLTLRLAGAGNIQYF.

The chain carries TRBV28 and TRBJ1-2, with no clear D. The germline V gene encodes CDR1 MDHEN and CDR2 SYDVKM. The CDR3 totals 13 residues. Trimming took off 4 bases at V and 4 bases at J, with 10 bases between the two ends. This chain's CDR3 is CASSSRGAYGYTF. CDR3 sequence (DNA): TGTGCCAGCAGTTCTCGGGGTGCCTATGGCTACACCTTC.

The chain joins TRBV24-1 to TRBJ2-2; D might be TRBD1 (6 bases). Germline values: CDR1 KGHDR, CDR2 SFDVKD. Trimming shortened V by 1 base and J by 5 bases, and 13 bases separated the two germline ends. CDR3 length equals 16 residues. CDR3 sequence reads: CATSDFRGSRTGELFF. In nucleotides, the CDR3 is TGTGCCACCAGTGATTTTAGGGGGAGCAGAACCGGGGAGCTGTTTTTT.

This sequence joins TRBV7-9 and TRBJ2-7; 11 nucleotides line up with TRBD2. CDR1 is SEHNR and CDR2 is FQNEAQ in the germline V gene (reference sequence). The CDR3 is made up of 18 amino acids. The V gene end was trimmed by 4 bases and the J gene end by 3 bases; junction bases not matched to a gene: 14. CDR3 residues: CASSSYGASGRIIYEQYF. The CDR3 bases are TGTGCCAGCAGCTCCTACGGGGCTAGCGGGAGGATTATCTACGAGCAGTACTTC.

Note on this clonotype: A much larger clonotype is one base distant, so this may be a read error. The J gene is TRBJ2-3, the V gene TRBV11-2; D is possibly TRBD1 (6 bases). V was shortened by 5 bases and J by 0 bases, with 15 bases between the two germline ends. Germline V gene sequence: CDR1 SGHAT, CDR2 FQNNGV. The CDR3 contains 16 residues. CDR3 bases: TGTGCCAGCAGCCCCGGACAGATTGCTAGCACAGATACGCAGTATTTT. It yields the protein CASSPGQIASTDTQYF. Full variable domain (rest looked up from reference TRBV11-2 and TRBJ2-3): EAGVAQSPRYKIIEKRQSVAFWCNPISGHATLYWYQQILGQGPKLLIQFQNNGVVDDSQLPKDRFSAERLKGVDSTLKIQPAKLEDSAVYLCASSPGQIASTDTQYFGPGTRLTVL.